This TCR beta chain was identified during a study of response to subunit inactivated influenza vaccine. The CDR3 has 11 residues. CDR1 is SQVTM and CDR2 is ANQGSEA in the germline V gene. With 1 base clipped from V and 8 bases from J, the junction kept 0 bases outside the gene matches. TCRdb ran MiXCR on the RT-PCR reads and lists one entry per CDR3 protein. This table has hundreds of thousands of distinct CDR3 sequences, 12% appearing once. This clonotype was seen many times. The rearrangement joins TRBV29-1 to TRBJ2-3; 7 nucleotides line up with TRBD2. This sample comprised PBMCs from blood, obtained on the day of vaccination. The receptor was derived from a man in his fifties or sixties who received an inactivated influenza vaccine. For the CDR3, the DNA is TGCAGCGTTGAAGCGGGAGGTACGCAGTATTTT. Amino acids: CSVEAGGTQYF.